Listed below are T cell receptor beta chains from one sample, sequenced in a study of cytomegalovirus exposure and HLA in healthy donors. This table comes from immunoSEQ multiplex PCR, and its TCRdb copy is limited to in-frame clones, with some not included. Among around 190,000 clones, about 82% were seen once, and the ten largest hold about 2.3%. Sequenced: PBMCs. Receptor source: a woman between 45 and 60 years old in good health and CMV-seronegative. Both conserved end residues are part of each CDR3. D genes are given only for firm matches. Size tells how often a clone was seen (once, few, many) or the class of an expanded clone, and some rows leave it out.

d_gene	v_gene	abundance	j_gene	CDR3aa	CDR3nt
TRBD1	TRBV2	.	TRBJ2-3	CASTIDRGTDTQYF	TGTGCCAGCACCATAGACAGGGGAACAGATACGCAGTATTTT
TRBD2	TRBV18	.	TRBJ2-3	CASSPTSGSLADTQYF	TGTGCCAGCTCACCGACCAGCGGGAGCCTGGCAGATACGCAGTATTTT
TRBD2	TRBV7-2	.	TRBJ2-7	CASSLGLANSYEQYF	TGTGCCAGCAGCTTAGGACTAGCGAACTCCTACGAGCAGTACTTC
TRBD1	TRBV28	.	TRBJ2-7	CASRRIGQASYEQYF	TGTGCCAGCAGAAGGATCGGACAGGCCTCCTACGAGCAGTACTTC
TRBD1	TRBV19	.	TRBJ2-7	CASSATAGTGGYEQYF	TGTGCCAGTAGTGCGACCGCCGGGACAGGCGGGTACGAGCAGTACTTC
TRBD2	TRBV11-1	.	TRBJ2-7	CASSLLGTSGPYEQYF	TGTGCCAGCAGCCTGCTGGGGACTAGCGGGCCCTACGAGCAGTACTTC
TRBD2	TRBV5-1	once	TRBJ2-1	CASGTILAGSSYNEQFF	TGCGCCAGCGGCACCATACTAGCGGGAAGCTCCTACAATGAGCAGTTCTTC
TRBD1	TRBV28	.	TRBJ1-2	CASSLGQAYGYTF	TGTGCCAGCAGTTTAGGACAGGCTTATGGCTACACCTTC
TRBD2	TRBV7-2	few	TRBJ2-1	CASSLGGNWLAGPNNEQFF	TGTGCCAGCAGCTTAGGGGGGAATTGGCTAGCGGGACCGAACAATGAGCAGTTCTTC
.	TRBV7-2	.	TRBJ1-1	CASSLDRASNTEAFF	TGTGCCAGCAGCTTAGACAGGGCATCGAACACTGAAGCCTTCTTT
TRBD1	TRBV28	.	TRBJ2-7	CASSLVWTGEFYEQYF	TGTGCCAGCAGTTTGGTCTGGACAGGGGAATTTTACGAGCAGTACTTC
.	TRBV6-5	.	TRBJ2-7	CASSPSGTWNYEQYF	TGTGCCAGCAGCCCCTCCGGGACATGGAACTACGAGCAGTACTTC
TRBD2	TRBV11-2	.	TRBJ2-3	CASSQQSGIGTDTQYF	TGTGCCAGCAGCCAACAGAGCGGGATAGGAACAGATACGCAGTATTTT
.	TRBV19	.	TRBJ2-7	CASSIGLLSSYEQYF	TGTGCCAGTAGTATCGGACTACTAAGCTCCTACGAGCAGTACTTC
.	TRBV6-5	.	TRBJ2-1	CASSPNRAGHEQFF	TGTGCCAGCAGTCCTAACCGAGCAGGTCATGAGCAGTTCTTC
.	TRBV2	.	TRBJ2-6	CARGSPGANVLTF	TGTGCCAGAGGGAGCCCTGGGGCCAACGTCCTGACTTTC
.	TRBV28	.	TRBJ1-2	CASSLPAVTNYGYTF	TGTGCCAGCAGTTTACCTGCGGTTACTAACTATGGCTACACCTTC
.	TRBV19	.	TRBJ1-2	CASSIGRKDGLYGYTF	TGTGCCAGTAGTATAGGGCGCAAGGACGGACTCTATGGCTACACCTTC
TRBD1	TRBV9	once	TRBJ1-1	CASRQGVNTEAFF	TGTGCCAGCAGGCAGGGGGTGAACACTGAAGCTTTCTTT
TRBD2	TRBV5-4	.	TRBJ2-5	CASSLLGVAGETQYF	TGTGCCAGCAGCCTCCTGGGGGTAGCGGGGGAGACCCAGTACTTC
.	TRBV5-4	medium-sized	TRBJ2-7	CASSSIRGSYEQYF	TGTGCCAGCAGTTCAATCAGGGGTTCCTACGAGCAGTACTTC
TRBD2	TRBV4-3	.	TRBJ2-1	CASSRRAGANNEQFF	TGCGCCAGCAGCCGCCGGGCGGGAGCTAACAATGAGCAGTTCTTC
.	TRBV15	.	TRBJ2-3	CATTARYGTYTDTQYF	TGTGCCACCACCGCACGGTACGGGACTTACACAGATACGCAGTATTTT
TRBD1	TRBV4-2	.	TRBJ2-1	CASSHQGDRYNEQFF	TGTGCCAGCAGCCATCAGGGGGATCGGTACAATGAGCAGTTCTTC
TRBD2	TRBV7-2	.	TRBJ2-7	CASSLAGVYEQYF	TGTGCCAGCAGCCTAGCGGGAGTATACGAGCAGTACTTC
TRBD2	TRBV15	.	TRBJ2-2	CATSKGLAGNTGELFF	TGTGCCACCAGCAAGGGGCTAGCGGGAAACACCGGGGAGCTGTTTTTT
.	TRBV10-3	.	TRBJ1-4	CAIRGVTNEKLFF	TGTGCCATCAGGGGAGTAACTAATGAAAAACTGTTTTTT
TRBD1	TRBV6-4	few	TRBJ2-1	CASSPLLVDRGKNQQFF	TGTGCCAGCAGTCCACTCCTTGTGGACAGGGGCAAGAATCAGCAGTTCTTC
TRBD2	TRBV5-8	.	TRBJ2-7	CASSLVYSPTSGTYEQYF	TGTGCCAGCAGCTTGGTGTATTCGCCGACTAGCGGAACCTACGAGCAGTACTTC
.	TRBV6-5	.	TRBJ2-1	CASSYTISRRSGEQFF	TGTGCCAGCAGTTACACCATTTCCCGACGAAGCGGTGAGCAGTTCTTC
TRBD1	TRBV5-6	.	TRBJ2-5	CASSRPGQGETQYF	TGTGCCAGCAGCCGTCCCGGACAGGGCGAGACCCAGTACTTC
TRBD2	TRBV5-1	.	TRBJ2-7	CASRRTGGAPSGEQYF	TGCGCCAGCAGACGCACCGGGGGGGCCCCGTCGGGCGAGCAGTACTTC
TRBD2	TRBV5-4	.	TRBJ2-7	CASSLVASGRAYEQYF	TGTGCCAGCAGCTTGGTGGCTAGCGGGAGGGCCTACGAGCAGTACTTC
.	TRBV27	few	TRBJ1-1	CASKITGMNTEAFF	TGTGCCAGCAAAATAACAGGGATGAACACTGAAGCTTTCTTT
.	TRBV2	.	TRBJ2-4	CASGPHGAKNIQYF	TGTGCCAGCGGGCCTCATGGGGCCAAAAACATTCAGTACTTC
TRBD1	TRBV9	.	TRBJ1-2	CASSPLQGATRGYTF	TGTGCCAGCAGCCCCTTACAGGGGGCGACCCGAGGCTACACCTTC
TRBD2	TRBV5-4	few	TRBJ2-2	CASSSRLAPNTGELFF	TGTGCCAGCAGCTCGCGACTAGCGCCGAACACCGGGGAGCTGTTTTTT
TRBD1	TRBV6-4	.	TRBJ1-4	CASSDSRDRGAVTNEKLFF	TGTGCCAGCAGTGACTCGCGGGACAGGGGGGCAGTAACTAATGAAAAACTGTTTTTT
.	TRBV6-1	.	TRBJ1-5	CASRNGGRIHQPQHF	TGTGCCAGCAGGAACGGGGGGAGGATACATCAGCCCCAGCATTTT
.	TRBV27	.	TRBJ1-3	CASSLNGRGVTGNTIYF	TGTGCCAGCAGTTTAAATGGCCGGGGTGTAACTGGAAACACCATATATTTT
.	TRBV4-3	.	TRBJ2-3	CASSQESSGTDTQYF	TGCGCCAGCAGCCAAGAGTCTAGCGGCACAGATACGCAGTATTTT
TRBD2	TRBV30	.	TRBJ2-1	CAYSGTSGMNEQFF	TGTGCCTACTCCGGGACTAGCGGGATGAATGAGCAGTTCTTC
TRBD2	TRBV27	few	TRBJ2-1	CASSLRAGEPHNEQFF	TGTGCCAGCAGTTTAAGGGCGGGAGAACCCCACAATGAGCAGTTCTTC
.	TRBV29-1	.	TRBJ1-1	CSVRRTGDTEAFF	TGCAGCGTCCGGAGGACCGGGGACACTGAAGCTTTCTTT
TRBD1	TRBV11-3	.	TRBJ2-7	CASSYRDREYEQYF	TGTGCCAGCAGCTACCGGGACAGGGAATACGAGCAGTACTTC
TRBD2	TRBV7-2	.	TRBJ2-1	CASSLLPGLSSYNEQFF	TGTGCCAGCAGCTTACTACCGGGACTAAGCTCCTACAATGAGCAGTTCTTC
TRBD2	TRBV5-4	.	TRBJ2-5	CASTLTAGAVETQYF	TGTGCCAGCACCCTAACCGCGGGAGCAGTTGAGACCCAGTACTTC
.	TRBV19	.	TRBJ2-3	CASTPWPGSTDTQYF	TGTGCCAGTACCCCATGGCCAGGTAGCACAGATACGCAGTATTTT
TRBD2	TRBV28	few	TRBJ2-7	CASSLKTSGSSYEQYF	TGTGCCAGCAGTTTGAAGACTAGCGGGAGCTCCTACGAGCAGTACTTC
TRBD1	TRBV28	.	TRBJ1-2	CASSPGQGPNYGYTF	TGTGCCAGCAGTCCCGGACAGGGCCCTAACTATGGCTACACCTTC
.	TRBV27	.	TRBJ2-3	CASSYRRTDTQYF	TGTGCCAGCAGTTACAGACGCACAGATACGCAGTATTTT
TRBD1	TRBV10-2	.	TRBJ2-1	CASSDYRGDNEQFF	TGCGCCAGCAGTGATTACAGGGGGGACAATGAGCAGTTCTTC
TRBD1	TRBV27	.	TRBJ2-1	CASSLRAGGVYNEQFF	TGTGCCAGCAGTTTAAGGGCAGGGGGTGTCTACAATGAGCAGTTCTTC
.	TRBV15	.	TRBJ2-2	CATSRRGLDRGSGELFF	TGTGCCACCAGCAGGAGGGGATTGGACAGAGGTTCCGGGGAGCTGTTTTTT